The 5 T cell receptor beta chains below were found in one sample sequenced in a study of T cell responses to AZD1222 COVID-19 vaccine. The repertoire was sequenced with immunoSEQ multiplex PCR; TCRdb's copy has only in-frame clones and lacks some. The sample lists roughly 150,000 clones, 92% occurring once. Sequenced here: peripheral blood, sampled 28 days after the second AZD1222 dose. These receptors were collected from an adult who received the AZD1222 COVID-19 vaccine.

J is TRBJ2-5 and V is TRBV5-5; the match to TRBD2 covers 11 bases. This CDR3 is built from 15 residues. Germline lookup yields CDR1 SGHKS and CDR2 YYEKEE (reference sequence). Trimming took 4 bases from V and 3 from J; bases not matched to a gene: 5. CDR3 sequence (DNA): TGTGCCAGCAGCGGTAGACTAGCGGGGAAAGAGACCCAGTACTTC. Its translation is CASSGRLAGKETQYF.

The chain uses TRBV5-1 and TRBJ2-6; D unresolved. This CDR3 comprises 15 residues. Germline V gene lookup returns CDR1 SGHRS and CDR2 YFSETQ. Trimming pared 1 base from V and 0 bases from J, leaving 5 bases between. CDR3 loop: CASSLSFSGANVLTF. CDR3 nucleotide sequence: TGCGCCAGCAGCTTGAGTTTCTCTGGGGCCAACGTCCTGACTTTC.

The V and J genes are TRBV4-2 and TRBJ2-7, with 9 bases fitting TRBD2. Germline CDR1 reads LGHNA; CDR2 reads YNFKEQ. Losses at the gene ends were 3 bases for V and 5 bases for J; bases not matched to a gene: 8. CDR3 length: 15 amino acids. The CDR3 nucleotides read TGTGCCAGCAGCCAGTCGGCGGGAGGGCCCCACGAGCAGTACTTC. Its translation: CASSQSAGGPHEQYF.

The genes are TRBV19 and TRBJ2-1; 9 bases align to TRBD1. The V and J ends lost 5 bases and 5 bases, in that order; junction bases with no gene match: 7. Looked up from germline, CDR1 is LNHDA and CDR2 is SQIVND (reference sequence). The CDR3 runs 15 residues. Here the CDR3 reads CASSLDRGIDNEQFF. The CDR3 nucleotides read TGTGCCAGTAGTCTGGACAGGGGAATTGACAATGAGCAGTTCTTC.

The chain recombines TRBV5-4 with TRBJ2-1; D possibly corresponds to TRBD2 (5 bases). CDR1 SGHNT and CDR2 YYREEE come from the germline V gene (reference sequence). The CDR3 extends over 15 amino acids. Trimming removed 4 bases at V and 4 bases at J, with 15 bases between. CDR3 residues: CASSLKTKSYNEQFF. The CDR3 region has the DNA TGTGCCAGCAGCCTCAAGACTAAATCTTACAATGAGCAGTTCTTC.